This T cell receptor beta chain originates from a study of T cell responses to AZD1222 COVID-19 vaccine. Worth noting for this clone: Its antigen is currently unknown.

From germline, CDR1 is SGHKS and CDR2 YYEKEE (reference sequence). CDR3 length equals 15 residues. V gave up 3 bases and J gave up 7 bases; unmatched junction bases: 5. Repertoires were generated with immunoSEQ multiplex PCR, while TCRdb's copy carries only in-frame clones and drops some. The table shows around 100,000 clones, with 75% to 90% occurring only once. Researchers grouped second doses given at about 4 or about 12 weeks into one pool. The study, taken as a whole, reports: Rises in breadth and depth of Spike-specific TCRs came after two AZD1222 doses.

The source material was peripheral blood, sampled 28 days after the second AZD1222 dose. The receptor's source is an adult who received the AZD1222 COVID-19 vaccine. The chain recombines TRBV5-5 with TRBJ2-2, with 11 bases matching TRBD1. CDR3 nucleotide sequence: TGTGCCAGCAGCTCGGGACAGGGGGGAATCGGGGAGCTGTTTTTT. Its protein product is CASSSGQGGIGELFF.